This is a list of T cell receptor beta chains from one sample in a study of T-cell memory formation after mild COVID-19. From the 5' RACE reads, TCRdb called clonotypes with MiXCR, one entry per CDR3 protein. Of tens of thousands of distinct CDR3 sequences listed, approximately 23% are singletons. The sequenced sample was PBMCs or a T cell subset sorted from them (not recorded which). The receptors come from a man younger than 30 who had mild COVID-19 (a few samples of this study predate the infection). Cell type and time point are not known. CDR3s include the opening cysteine and the closing phenylalanine or tryptophan. The D gene is left open where the match is weak. Clone size, where shown, is once, few, many, or a class for clones that have expanded.

d_gene,j_gene,abundance,v_gene,CDR3aa,CDR3nt
NA,TRBJ1-4,NA,TRBV7-9,CASSLFDPSGEKLFF,TGTGCCAGCAGCTTATTTGACCCATCGGGCGAAAAACTGTTTTTT
NA,TRBJ1-2,few,TRBV28,CASRPYRNYGYTF,TGTGCCAGCAGGCCGTATCGAAACTATGGCTACACCTTC
TRBD1,TRBJ2-2,NA,TRBV28,CASSLTGENTGELFF,TGTGCCAGCAGTTTAACAGGGGAGAACACCGGGGAGCTGTTTTTT
NA,TRBJ2-1,NA,TRBV7-2,CASSSANEQFF,TGTGCCAGCAGCTCGGCCAATGAGCAGTTCTTC
NA,TRBJ2-6,NA,TRBV6-1,CASGTGSSGANVLTF,TGTGCCAGCGGTACAGGGTCGTCTGGGGCCAACGTCCTGACTTTC
NA,TRBJ2-1,few,TRBV12-3/TRBV12-4,CASSLDGGINEQFF,TGTGCCAGCAGTTTGGACGGGGGAATCAATGAGCAGTTCTTC
TRBD1,TRBJ1-5,few,TRBV6-5,CASRPQTGTGNQPQHF,TGTGCCAGCAGACCACAGACAGGGACGGGCAATCAGCCCCAGCATTTT
NA,TRBJ2-1,NA,TRBV29-1,CSVEISLNEQFF,TGCAGCGTTGAGATCTCTCTCAATGAGCAGTTCTTC
NA,TRBJ1-2,few,TRBV6-1,CASRPTISRLYGYTF,TGTGCCAGCAGACCGACCATTTCCCGACTCTATGGCTACACCTTC
NA,TRBJ1-1,NA,TRBV20-1,CSACPSGQIMNTEAFF,TGCAGTGCTTGCCCTTCCGGACAGATTATGAACACTGAAGCTTTCTTT
NA,TRBJ2-2,few,TRBV4-2,CASSHLEVAHTGELFF,TGTGCCAGCAGCCACCTGGAGGTTGCGCACACCGGGGAGCTGTTTTTT
TRBD1,TRBJ1-2,NA,TRBV4-1,CASSLQQGARNGYTF,TGCGCCAGCAGCCTACAACAGGGGGCGCGTAATGGCTACACCTTC
NA,TRBJ2-5,NA,TRBV4-1,CASSEGVRRGLRETQYF,TGCGCCAGCAGCGAAGGGGTGCGCAGGGGTCTTCGGGAGACCCAGTACTTC
NA,TRBJ2-7,few,TRBV5-6,CASSLEYEQYF,TGTGCCAGCAGCTTAGAGTACGAGCAGTACTTC
NA,TRBJ2-3,few,TRBV14,CASSPFRVGADTQYF,TGTGCCAGCAGCCCCTTCCGTGTGGGTGCAGATACGCAGTATTTT
TRBD2,TRBJ2-2,few,TRBV7-6,CASSLWTSGANTGELFF,TGTGCCAGCAGCTTGTGGACTAGCGGGGCCAACACCGGGGAGCTGTTTTTT
TRBD2,TRBJ2-3,few,TRBV20-1,CSARVGGALTDTQYF,TGCAGTGCTAGAGTCGGGGGGGCTTTAACAGATACGCAGTATTTT
TRBD1,TRBJ2-3,NA,TRBV5-1,CASSTRQGTSTDTQYF,TGCGCCAGCAGCACGCGACAGGGTACTAGCACAGATACGCAGTATTTT
NA,TRBJ2-7,NA,TRBV9,CASSRGMESYEQYF,TGTGCCAGCAGTCGGGGGATGGAGTCCTACGAGCAGTACTTC
NA,TRBJ2-7,few,TRBV7-2,CASSLVQPSSYEQYF,TGTGCCAGCAGCTTAGTACAGCCGAGCTCCTACGAGCAGTACTTC
TRBD2,TRBJ2-5,few,TRBV7-6,CASSFETGGGDQETQYF,TGTGCCAGCAGCTTTGAGACGGGGGGTGGGGATCAAGAGACCCAGTACTTC
NA,TRBJ1-3,NA,TRBV12-3/TRBV12-4,CASTSRQYGNTIYF,TGTGCCAGCACCTCCCGACAGTACGGAAACACCATATATTTT
TRBD2,TRBJ2-3,NA,TRBV7-8,CASSLDVPAGGLTDTQYF,TGTGCCAGCAGCTTGGATGTGCCGGCGGGGGGACTTACAGATACGCAGTATTTT
NA,TRBJ1-2,NA,TRBV5-1,CASSLEAGVYGYTF,TGCGCCAGCAGCTTGGAGGCAGGGGTGTATGGCTACACCTTC
NA,TRBJ2-7,NA,TRBV12-5,CASGGPGQGRYEQYF,TGTGCTAGTGGTGGACCAGGGCAGGGACGTTACGAGCAGTACTTC
TRBD1,TRBJ1-4,few,TRBV27,CASRRPGTDEKLFF,TGTGCCAGCAGGCGCCCCGGGACAGATGAAAAACTGTTTTTT
NA,TRBJ2-5,few,TRBV29-1,CSVELGIQETQYF,TGCAGCGTTGAGTTGGGGATCCAAGAGACCCAGTACTTC
TRBD1,TRBJ2-1,few,TRBV12-3/TRBV12-4,CASSPPRTGAYNEQFF,TGTGCCAGCAGCCCACCCAGGACAGGTGCTTACAATGAGCAGTTCTTC
NA,TRBJ1-3,NA,TRBV9,CASSWADGNTIYF,TGTGCCAGCTCTTGGGCGGACGGAAACACCATATATTTT
NA,TRBJ2-7,NA,TRBV3-1,CASSQGGPGINEQYF,TGTGCCAGCAGCCAAGGCGGGCCCGGGATAAACGAGCAGTACTTC
TRBD2,TRBJ2-3,many,TRBV12-3/TRBV12-4,CASSWAGGTDTQYF,TGTGCCAGCAGTTGGGCGGGGGGCACAGATACGCAGTATTTT
TRBD1,TRBJ1-5,NA,TRBV5-1,CASSPGTGGIQPQHF,TGCGCCAGCAGTCCCGGGACAGGGGGCATTCAGCCCCAGCATTTT
TRBD2,TRBJ2-2,medium-sized,TRBV6-4,CASSDGTSTGELFF,TGTGCCAGCAGTGACGGGACTAGCACCGGGGAGCTGTTTTTT
TRBD1,TRBJ1-2,once,TRBV6-2/TRBV6-3,CASRTIRDRVPRDYGYTF,TGTGCCAGCAGAACAATCCGGGACAGGGTCCCGCGAGACTATGGCTACACCTTC
NA,TRBJ2-1,NA,TRBV10-2,CATSTRSPNEQFF,TGCGCCACTTCGACGCGGTCGCCGAATGAGCAGTTCTTC